This TCR beta chain stems from a study of blood T cell repertoires in COVID-19. Study in general: Sources were T cells, B-cell-depleted T cells, or PBMCs; the material itself was cDNA or gDNA.

The CDR3 consists of 15 residues. Germline V gene sequence: CDR1 SGHRS, CDR2 YFSETQ. J was trimmed by 3 bases and V by 4 bases; bases with no gene match: 8. Profiled with immunoSEQ multiplex PCR; TCRdb holds only in-frame clones, not every one. This sample has 200,000 or so clones; 90% to 95% occur once, and the top ten carry around 0.84%. In Seattle, patients joined the study during active infection and were tracked longitudinally. V is TRBV5-1 and J is TRBJ1-1; 8 bases are a match to TRBD1. Input material: peripheral blood. The TCR sequence derives from a man aged 60 to 75 with COVID-19, enrolled during active disease. CDR3 DNA: TGCGCCAGCAGCCGGTCCGGGACAGGTTACACTGAAGCTTTCTTT. Protein: CASSRSGTGYTEAFF.